This T cell receptor (beta chain) was identified in a study of graft-versus-host responses after intestinal transplantation. The protocol was immunoSEQ multiplex PCR, while the TCRdb copy is restricted to in-frame clones and leaves out a portion. The data contain around 100,000 clones, 85% to 95% of them singletons. Details on this clone: What it recognizes is unknown.

The CDR3 has 13 amino acids. Trimming cost V 7 bases and J 5 bases; bases outside gene matches: 7. CDR1 and CDR2 from the germline V gene are LNHDA and SQIVND (reference sequence). The sequencing used unstimulated CD8+ T cells sorted from spleen or lymph node cells, collected before transplant. This rearrangement joins TRBV19 to TRBJ1-1; 7 bases line up with TRBD1. This receptor was taken from a human donor who was the organ donor for an intestinal transplant. CDR3 nucleotides: TGTGCCAGTACCAACAGGGGAGATACTGAAGCTTTCTTT. Its protein product is CASTNRGDTEAFF.